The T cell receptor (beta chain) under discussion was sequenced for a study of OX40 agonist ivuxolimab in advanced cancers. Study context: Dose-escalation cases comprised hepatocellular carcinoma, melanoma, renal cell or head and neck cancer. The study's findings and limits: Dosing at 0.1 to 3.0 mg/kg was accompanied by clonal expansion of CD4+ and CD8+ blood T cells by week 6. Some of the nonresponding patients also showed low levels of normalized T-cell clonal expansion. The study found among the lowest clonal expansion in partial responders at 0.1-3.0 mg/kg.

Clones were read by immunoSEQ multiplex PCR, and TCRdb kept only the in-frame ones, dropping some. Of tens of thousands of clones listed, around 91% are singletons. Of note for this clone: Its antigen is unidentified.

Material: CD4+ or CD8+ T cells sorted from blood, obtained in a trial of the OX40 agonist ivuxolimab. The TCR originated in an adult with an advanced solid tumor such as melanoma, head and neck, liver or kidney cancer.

This CDR3 is CASSLGLAETQYF. CDR3 nucleotide sequence: TGTGCCAGCAGCTTAGGACTAGCGGAGACCCAGTACTTC. This chain links TRBV11-3 with TRBJ2-5; TRBD2 agrees at 8 bases. The CDR3 sequence is 13 residues long. Per the germline V gene, CDR1 is SGHNT and CDR2 is YENEEA. With V trimmed by 1 base and J by 5 bases, 0 bases remained unmatched.